Detailed here is one TCR beta chain. Its target is unknown. This entry comes from a study of T cell responses to AZD1222 COVID-19 vaccine. Study-wide results and caveats: Unmutated variant regions reportedly attract nearly half of all spike-specific TCRs.

Profiled with immunoSEQ multiplex PCR; TCRdb holds only in-frame clones, not every one. The table shows around 130,000 clones, with around 90% occurring only once. Per germline, CDR1 MDHEN and CDR2 SYDVKM. Trimming took 5 bases from V and 7 from J; bases not matched to a gene: 7. This CDR3 is 15 amino acids long. This specimen consisted of peripheral blood, obtained on day 0 of AZD1222 vaccination. The chain joins TRBV28 to TRBJ1-6; 8 bases agree with TRBD1. This clonotype was sampled from an adult in good health. The CDR3 coding sequence is TGTGCCAGCAGTCGGACAGGGCCTACCAATTCACCCCTCCACTTT. This translates into CASSRTGPTNSPLHF. Drawing the rest from reference TRBV28 and TRBJ1-6, the complete variable domain is DVKVTQSSRYLVKRTGEKVFLECVQDMDHENMFWYRQDPGLGLRLIYFSYDVKMKEKGDIPEGYSVSREKKERFSLILESASTNQTSMYLCASSRTGPTNSPLHFGNGTRLTVT.